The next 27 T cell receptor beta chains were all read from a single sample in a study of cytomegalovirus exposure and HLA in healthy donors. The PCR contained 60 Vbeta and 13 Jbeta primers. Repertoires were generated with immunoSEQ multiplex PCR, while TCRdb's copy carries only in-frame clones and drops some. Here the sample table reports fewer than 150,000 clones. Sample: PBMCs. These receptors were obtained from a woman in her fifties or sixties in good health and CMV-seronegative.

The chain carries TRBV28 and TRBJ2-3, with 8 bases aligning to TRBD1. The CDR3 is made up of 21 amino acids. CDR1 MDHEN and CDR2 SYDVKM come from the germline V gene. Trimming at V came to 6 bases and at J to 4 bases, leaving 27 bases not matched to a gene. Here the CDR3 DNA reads TGTGCCAGCAGGAAACCCCGAGGTCCCCCGTTCCACAGGGGGAAGGCAGATACGCAGTATTTT. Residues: CASRKPRGPPFHRGKADTQYF.

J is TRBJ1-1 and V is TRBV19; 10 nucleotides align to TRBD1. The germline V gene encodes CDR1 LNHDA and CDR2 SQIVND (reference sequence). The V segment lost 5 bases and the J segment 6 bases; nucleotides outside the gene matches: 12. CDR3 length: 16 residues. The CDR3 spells CASSFRDRGVNAEAFF. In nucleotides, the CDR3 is TGTGCCAGTAGTTTCCGGGACAGGGGTGTTAACGCTGAAGCTTTCTTT.

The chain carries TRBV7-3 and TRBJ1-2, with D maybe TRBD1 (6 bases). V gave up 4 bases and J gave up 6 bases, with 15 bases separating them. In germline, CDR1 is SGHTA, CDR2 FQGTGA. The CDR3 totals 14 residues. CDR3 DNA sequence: TGTGCCAGCAGCTCCGTCGCACAGGGCCATGGCTACACCTTC. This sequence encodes CASSSVAQGHGYTF.

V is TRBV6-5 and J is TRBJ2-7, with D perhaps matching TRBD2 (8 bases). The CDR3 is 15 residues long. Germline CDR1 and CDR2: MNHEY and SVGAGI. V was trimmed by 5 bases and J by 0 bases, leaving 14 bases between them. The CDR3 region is CASSPREGASYEQYF. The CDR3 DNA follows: TGTGCCAGCAGTCCTCGGGAGGGGGCCTCCTACGAGCAGTACTTC.

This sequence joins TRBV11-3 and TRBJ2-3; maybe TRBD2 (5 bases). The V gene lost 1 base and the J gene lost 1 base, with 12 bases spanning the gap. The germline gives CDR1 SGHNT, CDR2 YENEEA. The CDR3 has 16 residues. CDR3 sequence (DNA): TGTGCCAGCAGCTTAGGCCCTAGCTTGGGCACAGATACGCAGTATTTT. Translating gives CASSLGPSLGTDTQYF.

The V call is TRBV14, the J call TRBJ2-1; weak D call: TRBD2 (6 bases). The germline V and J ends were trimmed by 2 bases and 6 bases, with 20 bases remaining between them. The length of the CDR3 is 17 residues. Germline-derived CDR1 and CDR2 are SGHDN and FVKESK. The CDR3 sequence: CASSQSMGLLVPNEQFF. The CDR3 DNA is TGTGCCAGCAGCCAAAGCATGGGACTCTTGGTACCCAATGAGCAGTTCTTC.

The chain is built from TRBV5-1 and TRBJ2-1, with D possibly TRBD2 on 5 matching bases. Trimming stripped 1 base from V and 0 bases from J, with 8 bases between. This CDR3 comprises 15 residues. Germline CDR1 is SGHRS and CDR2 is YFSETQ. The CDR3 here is CASSLRSASYNEQFF. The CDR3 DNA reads TGCGCCAGCAGCTTGCGTAGCGCCTCCTACAATGAGCAGTTCTTC.

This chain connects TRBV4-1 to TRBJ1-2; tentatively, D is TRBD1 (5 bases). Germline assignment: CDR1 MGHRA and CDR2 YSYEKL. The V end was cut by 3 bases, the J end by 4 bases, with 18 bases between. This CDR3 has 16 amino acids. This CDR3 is CASSHAQGGGGYGYTF. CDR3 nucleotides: TGCGCCAGCAGCCACGCCCAGGGAGGTGGTGGCTATGGCTACACCTTC.

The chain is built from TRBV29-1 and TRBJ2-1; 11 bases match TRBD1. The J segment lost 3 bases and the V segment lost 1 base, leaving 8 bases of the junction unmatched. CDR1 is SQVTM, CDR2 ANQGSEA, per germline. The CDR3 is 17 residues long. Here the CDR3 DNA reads TGCAGCGTTGAAGGGGTGGCGGGACAGGGGGACTACAATGAGCAGTTCTTC. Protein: CSVEGVAGQGDYNEQFF.

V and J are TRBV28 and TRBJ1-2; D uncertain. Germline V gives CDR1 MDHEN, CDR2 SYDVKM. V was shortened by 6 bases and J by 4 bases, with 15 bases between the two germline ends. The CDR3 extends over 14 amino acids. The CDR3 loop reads CASSSSRVGYGYTF. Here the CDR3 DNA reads TGTGCCAGCAGCTCCAGTCGGGTCGGCTATGGCTACACCTTC.

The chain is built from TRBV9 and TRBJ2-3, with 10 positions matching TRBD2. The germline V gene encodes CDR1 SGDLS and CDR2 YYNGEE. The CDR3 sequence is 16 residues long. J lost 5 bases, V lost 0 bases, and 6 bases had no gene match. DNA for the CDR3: TGTGCCAGCAGCGTAGGAGATAGCGGGGGGTTAGATACGCAGTATTTT. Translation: CASSVGDSGGLDTQYF. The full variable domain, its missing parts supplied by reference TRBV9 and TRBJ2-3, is DSGVTQTPKHLITATGQRVTLRCSPRSGDLSVYWYQQSLDQGLQFLIQYYNGEERAKGNILERFSAQQFPDLHSELNLSSLELGDSALYFCASSVGDSGGLDTQYFGPGTRLTVL.

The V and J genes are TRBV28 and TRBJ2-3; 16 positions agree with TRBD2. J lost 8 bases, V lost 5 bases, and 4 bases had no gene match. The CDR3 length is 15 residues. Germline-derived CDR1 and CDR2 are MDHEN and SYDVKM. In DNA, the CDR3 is TGTGCCAGCAGTACCGGGACTAGCGGGAGGGTTACGCAGTATTTT. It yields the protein CASSTGTSGRVTQYF.

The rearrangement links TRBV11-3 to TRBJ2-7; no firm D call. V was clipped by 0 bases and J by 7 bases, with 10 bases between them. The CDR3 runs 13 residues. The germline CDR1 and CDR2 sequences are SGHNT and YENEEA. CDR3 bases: TGTGCCAGCAGCTTAGATATTAGTAGAGAGCAGTACTTC. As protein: CASSLDISREQYF.

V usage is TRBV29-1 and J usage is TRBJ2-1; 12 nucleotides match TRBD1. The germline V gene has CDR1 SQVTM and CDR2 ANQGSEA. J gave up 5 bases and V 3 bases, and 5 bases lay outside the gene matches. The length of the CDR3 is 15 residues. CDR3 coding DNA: TGCAGCGTTGATCACGGGACAGGGGGCAACAATGAGCAGTTCTTC. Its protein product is CSVDHGTGGNNEQFF.

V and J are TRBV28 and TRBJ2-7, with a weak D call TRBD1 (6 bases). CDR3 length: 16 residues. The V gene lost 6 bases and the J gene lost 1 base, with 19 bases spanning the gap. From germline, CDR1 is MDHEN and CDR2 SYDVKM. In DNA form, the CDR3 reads TGTGCCAGCAGCCCCGACAGGTTTTGGCCGTCCTACGAGCAGTACTTC. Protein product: CASSPDRFWPSYEQYF. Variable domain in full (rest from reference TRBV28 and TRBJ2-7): DVKVTQSSRYLVKRTGEKVFLECVQDMDHENMFWYRQDPGLGLRLIYFSYDVKMKEKGDIPEGYSVSREKKERFSLILESASTNQTSMYLCASSPDRFWPSYEQYFGPGTRLTVT.

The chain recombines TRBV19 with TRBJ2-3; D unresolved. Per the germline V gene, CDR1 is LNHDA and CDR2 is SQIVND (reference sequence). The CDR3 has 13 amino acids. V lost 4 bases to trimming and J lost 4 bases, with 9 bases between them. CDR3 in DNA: TGTGCCAGTAGTACACAGAGCCCAGATACGCAGTATTTT. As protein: CASSTQSPDTQYF.

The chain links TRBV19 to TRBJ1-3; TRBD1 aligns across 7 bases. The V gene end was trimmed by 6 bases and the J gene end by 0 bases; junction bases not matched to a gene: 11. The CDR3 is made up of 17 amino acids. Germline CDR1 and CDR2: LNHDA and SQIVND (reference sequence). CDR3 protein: CASSDSDRLISGNTIYF. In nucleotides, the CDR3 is TGTGCCAGTAGCGACTCGGACAGGCTTATCTCTGGAAACACCATATATTTT.

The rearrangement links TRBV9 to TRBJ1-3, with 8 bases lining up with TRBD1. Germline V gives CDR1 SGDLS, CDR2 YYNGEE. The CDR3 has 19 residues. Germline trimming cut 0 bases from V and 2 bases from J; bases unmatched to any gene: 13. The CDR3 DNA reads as TGTGCCAGCAGCGTAGCTACAGGGGGAATGTCAGGGACTGGAAACACCATATATTTT. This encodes CASSVATGGMSGTGNTIYF.

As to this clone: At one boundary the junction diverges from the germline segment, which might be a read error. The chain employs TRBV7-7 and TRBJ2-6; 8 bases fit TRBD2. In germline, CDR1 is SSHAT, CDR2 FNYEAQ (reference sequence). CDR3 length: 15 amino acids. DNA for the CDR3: TGTGCTAGCAGCCCGGGGGGGGGCTGGGCCAACGTCCTGACTTTC. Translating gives CASSPGGGWANVLTF.

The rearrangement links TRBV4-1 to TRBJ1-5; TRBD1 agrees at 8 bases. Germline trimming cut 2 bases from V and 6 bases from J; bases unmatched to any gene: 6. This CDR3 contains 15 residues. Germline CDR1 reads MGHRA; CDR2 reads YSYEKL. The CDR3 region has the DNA TGCGCCAGCAGCCAAAGTTTCAGGGGGCCTCAGCCCCAGCATTTT. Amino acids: CASSQSFRGPQPQHF.

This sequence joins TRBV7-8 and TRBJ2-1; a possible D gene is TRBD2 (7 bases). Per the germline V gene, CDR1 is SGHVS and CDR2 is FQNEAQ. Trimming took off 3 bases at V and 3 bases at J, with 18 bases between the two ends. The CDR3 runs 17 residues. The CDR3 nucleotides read TGTGCCAGCAGCTTGGGGGCGGCGGGAGCCTTCTACAATGAGCAGTTCTTC. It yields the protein CASSLGAAGAFYNEQFF.

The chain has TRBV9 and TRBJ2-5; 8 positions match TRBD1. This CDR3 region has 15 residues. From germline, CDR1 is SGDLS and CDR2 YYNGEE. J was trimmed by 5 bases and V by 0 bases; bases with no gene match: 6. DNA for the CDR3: TGTGCCAGCAGCGTAGGAGGACAGGGTGGCGAGACCCAGTACTTC. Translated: CASSVGGQGGETQYF.

The CDR3 bases are TGTGCCAGCATTGGGACTAGCGGGACCGAGCAGTTCTTC. Its translation is CASIGTSGTEQFF. The V and J genes are TRBV2 and TRBJ2-1; 13 bases fit TRBD2. This CDR3 region has 13 residues. Germline V gene data show CDR1 as SNHLY and CDR2 as FYNNEI. The trim removed 7 bases at V and 10 bases at J, leaving 4 bases unmatched.

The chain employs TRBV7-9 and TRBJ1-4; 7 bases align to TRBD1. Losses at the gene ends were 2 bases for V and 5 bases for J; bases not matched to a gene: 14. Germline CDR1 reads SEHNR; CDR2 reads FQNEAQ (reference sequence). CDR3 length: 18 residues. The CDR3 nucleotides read TGTGCCAGCAGCTTACTAGGGCAGGGGGTCAATTCGAATGAAAAACTGTTTTTT. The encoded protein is CASSLLGQGVNSNEKLFF.

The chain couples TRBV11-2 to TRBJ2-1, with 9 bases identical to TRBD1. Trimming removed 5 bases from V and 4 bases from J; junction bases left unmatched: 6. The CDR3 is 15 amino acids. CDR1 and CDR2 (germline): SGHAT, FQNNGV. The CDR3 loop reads CASSPTGGLYNEQFF. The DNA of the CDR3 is TGTGCCAGCAGCCCTACAGGGGGCTTATACAATGAGCAGTTCTTC.

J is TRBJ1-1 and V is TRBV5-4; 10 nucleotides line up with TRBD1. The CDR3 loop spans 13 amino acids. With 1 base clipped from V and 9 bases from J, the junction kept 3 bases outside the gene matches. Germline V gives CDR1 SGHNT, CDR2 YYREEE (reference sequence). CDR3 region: CASSLMGQGKAFF. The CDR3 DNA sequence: TGTGCCAGCAGCTTGATGGGACAGGGGAAAGCTTTCTTT.

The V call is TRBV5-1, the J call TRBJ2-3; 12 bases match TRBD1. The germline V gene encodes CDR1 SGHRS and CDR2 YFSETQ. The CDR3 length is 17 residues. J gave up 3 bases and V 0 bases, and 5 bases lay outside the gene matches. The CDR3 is CASSLGSGQGATDTQYF. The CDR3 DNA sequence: TGCGCCAGCAGCTTGGGATCGGGACAGGGGGCAACAGATACGCAGTATTTT.